Shown below are 8 T cell receptor beta chains from a single sample sequenced in a study of lymphopenia after photon versus proton radiotherapy. The method was immunoSEQ multiplex PCR; TCRdb's version includes in-frame clones alone and lacks a portion of them. Of 17,000 or so clones in the sample, 70% to 85% are singletons; the top ten hold 20% to 25%. This specimen was peripheral blood, taken from a patient treated with proton-based radiotherapy. The receptors originated from an older man with pancreatic cancer.

The V call is TRBV7-2, the J call TRBJ2-3; D unresolved. Germline V gene sequence: CDR1 SGHTA, CDR2 FQGNSA. This CDR3 comprises 15 residues. With 5 bases removed from V and 0 bases from J, the gap between germline ends came to 12 bases. CDR3 region: CASSRGRSSTDTQYF. The CDR3 coding sequence is TGTGCCAGCAGCCGTGGTCGGTCTAGCACAGATACGCAGTATTTT.

This chain uses TRBV7-6 with TRBJ2-2, with D possibly called TRBD1 or TRBD2 (5 bases each). The CDR3 is 16 residues long. Germline CDR1 SGHVS, CDR2 FNYEAQ. V was clipped by 4 bases and J by 1 base, with 13 bases between them. The CDR3 loop reads CASSSSIGGNTGELFF. CDR3 sequence (DNA): TGTGCCAGCAGCTCCTCAATTGGGGGGAACACCGGGGAGCTGTTTTTT.

This chain connects TRBV11-3 to TRBJ2-3; D is unresolved. Between the trimmed V and J ends, which lost 4 bases and 5 bases, there was a span of 4 bases. Looked up from germline, CDR1 is SGHNT and CDR2 is YENEEA. The CDR3 has 11 residues. CDR3 sequence: CASSYRDTQYF. CDR3 coding DNA: TGTGCCAGCAGCTACCGAGATACGCAGTATTTT.

This clone has just a few counts. The rearrangement links TRBV6-5 to TRBJ1-6; D is uncertain. The ends were cut back, 7 bases at V and 7 bases at J, with 14 bases in the middle. This CDR3 comprises 14 residues. Germline values: CDR1 MNHEY, CDR2 SVGAGI. The CDR3 nucleotides read TGTGCCAGCACCCGTGGGCAGGCAAATTCACCCCTCCACTTT. Residues: CASTRGQANSPLHF.

The CDR3 sequence is CSVDHKGTNEQFF. The CDR3 coding sequence is TGCAGCGTTGACCACAAGGGGACCAATGAGCAGTTCTTC. V and J are TRBV29-1 and TRBJ2-1; D could derive from TRBD1 or TRBD2 (5 bases each). Germline V CDR1 and CDR2: SQVTM, ANQGSEA. The CDR3 runs 13 residues. V shed 3 bases and J shed 6 bases, with 12 bases lying between them.

The V gene is TRBV2, the J gene TRBJ1-5; D is unresolved. The CDR3 length is 14 residues. V was pared by 7 bases and J by 0 bases, with 10 bases between. CDR1 and CDR2 (germline): SNHLY, FYNNEI. The CDR3 here is CASTITYSNQPQHF. CDR3 coding DNA: TGTGCCAGCACTATTACCTATAGCAATCAGCCCCAGCATTTT. The entire variable domain, with the rest obtained from reference TRBV2 and TRBJ1-5, is as follows: EPEVTQTPSHQVTQMGQEVILRCVPISNHLYFYWYRQILGQKVEFLVSFYNNEISEKSEIFDDQFSVERPDGSNFTLKIRSTKLEDSAMYFCASTITYSNQPQHFGDGTRLSIL.

This clone appeared a single time. This chain connects TRBV10-3 to TRBJ2-3, with TRBD2 matching 8 bases. The CDR3 has 18 residues. The trim removed 3 bases at V and 0 bases at J, leaving 11 bases unmatched. Germline V gives CDR1 ENHRY, CDR2 SYGVKD. In DNA, the CDR3 is TGTGCCATCAGTGAAAGGCTAGCGGGCGAGAAGAGCACAGATACGCAGTATTTT. Protein: CAISERLAGEKSTDTQYF.

The J gene is TRBJ1-2, the V gene TRBV6-5, with D perhaps matching TRBD1 (6 bases). Per the germline V gene, CDR1 is MNHEY and CDR2 is SVGAGI. This CDR3 is built from 14 residues. Trimming stripped 7 bases from V and 4 bases from J, with 16 bases between. CDR3 amino acids: CASTEDRFSYGYTF. The DNA of the CDR3 is TGTGCCAGCACCGAAGACAGGTTCAGCTATGGCTACACCTTC.